The clone carrying this T cell receptor (beta chain) appeared a single time. The target antigen is unknown. These data originate in a study of T-cell reconstitution after alpha-beta-depleted transplantation in children. Study-wide findings and caveats: Several hundred expanded graft clones reportedly supplied alpha-beta T cells about two months after transplant. Surviving recipient T cells and thymic progenitors underlay high day-60 TCRbeta diversity in some patients.

Using unique molecular identifiers, the investigators prepared the TCRbeta library. TCRdb analysed the PCR reads with MiXCR anew, one entry per CDR3 protein. The sample has roughly 240,000 distinct CDR3 sequences; less than 9% are singletons. This CDR3 has 12 amino acids. Trimming took 9 bases from V and 7 from J, leaving 10 bases between them. CDR1 MDHEN and CDR2 SYDVKM come from the germline V gene. This clonotype was sampled from a male patient aged 10-17 years who had a stem cell transplant for acute lymphoblastic leukemia, so the T cells may come from the graft donor. The J gene is TRBJ1-6, the V gene TRBV28, with D unclear. The sample in question was PBMCs, mostly from graft donor cells, obtained 180 days after TCRalphabeta/CD19-depleted stem cell transplant. CDR3 sequence (DNA): TGTGCCAGGACCATCGTGAATTCACCCCTCCACTTT. Translating it yields CARTIVNSPLHF. Looking up the rest from reference TRBV28 and TRBJ1-6 gives the full variable domain: DVKVTQSSRYLVKRTGEKVFLECVQDMDHENMFWYRQDPGLGLRLIYFSYDVKMKEKGDIPEGYSVSREKKERFSLILESASTNQTSMYLCARTIVNSPLHFGNGTRLTVT.